The 22 T cell receptor beta chains in this list originate from one sample, sequenced in a study of cytomegalovirus exposure and HLA in healthy donors. Both 60 Vbeta primers and 13 Jbeta primers went into the PCR. This table comes from immunoSEQ multiplex PCR, and its TCRdb copy is limited to in-frame clones, with some not included. The sample holds around 76,000 clones. Specimen: PBMCs. The receptors here all came from a woman aged 55-69 years in good health and CMV-seronegative.

The CDR3 nucleotides are TGTGCCAGCAGCTTAGGGACAGGGGGCACTTTAAACAATGAGCAGTTCTTC. Its protein product is CASSLGTGGTLNNEQFF. The chain carries TRBV11-3 and TRBJ2-1, with 11 bases aligning to TRBD1. Germline lookup yields CDR1 SGHNT and CDR2 YENEEA. The J segment lost 5 bases and the V segment lost 1 base, leaving 7 bases of the junction unmatched. The CDR3 has 17 amino acids.

The chain has TRBV7-9 and TRBJ1-2; D ambiguous. Per the germline V gene, CDR1 is SEHNR and CDR2 is FQNEAQ (reference sequence). Between the trimmed V and J ends, which lost 5 bases and 5 bases, there was a span of 21 bases. This CDR3 spans 16 amino acids. CDR3 DNA sequence: TGTGCCAGCAGCGACACACGAAGAAAGTCCTGGTATGGCTACACCTTC. Protein product: CASSDTRRKSWYGYTF.

V gene TRBV28 combines with J gene TRBJ1-2; the D is unclear. This CDR3 has 12 amino acids. Per the germline V gene, CDR1 is MDHEN and CDR2 is SYDVKM. Trimming removed 5 bases at V and 2 bases at J, with 6 bases between. The DNA of the CDR3 is TGTGCCAGCAGTCGGGAGAACTATGGCTACACCTTC. Its protein product is CASSRENYGYTF.

The rearrangement uses TRBV25-1 and TRBJ1-2; D might be TRBD1 (6 bases). V shed 8 bases and J shed 4 bases, with 14 bases lying between them. The CDR3 length is 13 residues. The germline V gene has CDR1 MGHDK and CDR2 SYGVNS. The CDR3 sequence: CASGGAGPYGYTF. CDR3 sequence (DNA): TGTGCCAGCGGGGGGGCGGGCCCCTATGGCTACACCTTC.

The V and J genes are TRBV15 and TRBJ1-1; D is unresolved. Germline CDR1 LNHNV, CDR2 YYDKDF (reference sequence). Between the trimmed V and J ends, which lost 1 base and 1 base, there was a span of 13 bases. The CDR3 extends over 16 amino acids. In DNA, the CDR3 is TGTGCCACCAGCAGAGTCCGAGGGTTAGGGAACACTGAAGCTTTCTTT. This translates into CATSRVRGLGNTEAFF.

The chain uses TRBV6-5 and TRBJ2-7; D might be TRBD1 (5 bases). The CDR3 spans 14 residues. Trimming took off 2 bases at V and 3 bases at J, with 11 bases between the two ends. Germline V gene data show CDR1 as MNHEY and CDR2 as SVGAGI. Here the CDR3 reads CASSYDSPSYEQYF. In nucleotides, the CDR3 is TGTGCCAGCAGTTACGACAGCCCCAGCTACGAGCAGTACTTC.

The genes are TRBV28 and TRBJ1-5; D possibly corresponds to TRBD1 (6 bases). CDR1 is MDHEN, CDR2 SYDVKM, per germline. The CDR3 has 12 residues. V shed 7 bases and J shed 6 bases, with 10 bases lying between them. CDR3 sequence reads: CASTGEIQPQHF. Written as DNA, the CDR3 is TGTGCCAGCACAGGGGAGATTCAGCCCCAGCATTTT.

The chain is built from TRBV2 and TRBJ2-7; 9 bases fit TRBD2. The CDR3 runs to 14 residues. Looked up from germline, CDR1 is SNHLY and CDR2 is FYNNEI. The junction had 9 bases not matched to a gene; V was cut back by 6 bases and J by 6 bases. The CDR3 nucleotides read TGTGCCAGCAGACCCGCCGGGACTAGCTCCGAGCAGTACTTC. Amino acid sequence: CASRPAGTSSEQYF.

This chain uses TRBV6-4 with TRBJ2-7, with 11 bases that match TRBD2. Trimming removed 10 bases from V and 7 bases from J; junction bases left unmatched: 9. Germline V lookup: CDR1 MRHNA, CDR2 SNTAGT. The CDR3 totals 13 residues. CDR3 nucleotides: TGTGCCACCCCGGGACTAGCGGTGAGGGAGCAGTACTTC. It is translated as CATPGLAVREQYF.

The V gene is TRBV18, the J gene TRBJ1-3, with D possibly matching TRBD1 (5 bases). Looked up from germline, CDR1 is KGHSH and CDR2 is LQKENI. V was cut by 3 bases and J by 0 bases, with 12 bases left in between. This CDR3 comprises 16 residues. CDR3 bases: TGTGCCAGCTCACCGCTCGACAGCACCTCTGGAAACACCATATATTTT. Amino acid sequence: CASSPLDSTSGNTIYF.

This chain joins TRBV27 and TRBJ1-5, with D unclear. V was shortened by 5 bases and J by 3 bases, with 14 bases between the two germline ends. The CDR3 has 15 residues. The germline V gene has CDR1 MNHEY and CDR2 SMNVEV (reference sequence). Written as DNA, the CDR3 is TGTGCCAGCAGTCCCCCCGGTTCCCTCAATCAGCCCCAGCATTTT. Translated: CASSPPGSLNQPQHF.

The genes are TRBV5-1 and TRBJ2-2; D may be TRBD2 (5 bases). V was pared by 5 bases and J by 3 bases, with 14 bases between. The CDR3 length is 15 residues. Germline V gene sequence: CDR1 SGHRS, CDR2 YFSETQ. The CDR3 loop reads CASRLPGIHTGELFF. CDR3 in DNA: TGCGCCAGCAGACTACCGGGGATCCACACCGGGGAGCTGTTTTTT.

The chain carries TRBV19 and TRBJ1-6, with 7 nucleotides matching TRBD1. With V trimmed by 4 bases and J by 3 bases, 6 bases remained unmatched. Germline-derived CDR1 and CDR2 are LNHDA and SQIVND (reference sequence). This CDR3 spans 16 amino acids. CDR3 nucleotides: TGTGCCAGTAGTACCGGACAGGCCTACTATAATTCACCCCTCCACTTT. This gives the protein CASSTGQAYYNSPLHF.

The rearrangement uses TRBV25-1 and TRBJ1-4, with 7 positions matching TRBD1. CDR3 length: 17 amino acids. Per the germline V gene, CDR1 is MGHDK and CDR2 is SYGVNS. The trim removed 4 bases at V and 4 bases at J, leaving 12 bases unmatched. The CDR3 sequence: CASSAHPVDRDNEKLFF. The DNA for the CDR3 is TGTGCCAGCAGTGCCCATCCGGTAGACAGGGATAATGAAAAACTGTTTTTT.

On this clone: Other DNA sequences of this sample code for an identical CDR3. This chain connects TRBV2 to TRBJ1-4; 9 nucleotides align to TRBD1. Losses at the gene ends were 4 bases for V and 6 bases for J; bases not matched to a gene: 3. The germline gives CDR1 SNHLY, CDR2 FYNNEI. The CDR3 consists of 14 residues. The CDR3 bases are TGTGCCAGCAGTGTACAGGGGGCCCATGAAAAACTGTTTTTT. Translation gives CASSVQGAHEKLFF.

The chain joins TRBV7-2 to TRBJ2-2, with 14 bases fitting TRBD2. The junction had 2 bases not matched to a gene; V was cut back by 8 bases and J by 6 bases. This CDR3 comprises 14 residues. Germline values: CDR1 SGHTA, CDR2 FQGNSA. The CDR3 DNA reads TGTGCCAGCGAGGGACTAGCGGGGGCCGGGGAGCTGTTTTTT. It is translated as CASEGLAGAGELFF.

The V and J genes are TRBV5-1 and TRBJ2-1; the match to TRBD2 covers 10 bases. The germline V gene encodes CDR1 SGHRS and CDR2 YFSETQ. V gave up 1 base and J gave up 6 bases; unmatched junction bases: 1. The CDR3 runs to 14 residues. The CDR3 is CASSLLAGVNEQFF. The CDR3 DNA is TGCGCCAGCAGCTTGCTAGCGGGAGTCAATGAGCAGTTCTTC.

The chain uses TRBV28 and TRBJ2-3, with 10 bases that match TRBD2. The J segment lost 3 bases and the V segment lost 6 bases, leaving 3 bases of the junction unmatched. The CDR3 length is 14 residues. Germline loops: CDR1 MDHEN, CDR2 SYDVKM. CDR3 nucleotides: TGTGCCAGCAGAGCGGGAGGGCCAACAGATACGCAGTATTTT. Amino acids: CASRAGGPTDTQYF. The variable domain in full, completed from reference TRBV28 and TRBJ2-3, reads DVKVTQSSRYLVKRTGEKVFLECVQDMDHENMFWYRQDPGLGLRLIYFSYDVKMKEKGDIPEGYSVSREKKERFSLILESASTNQTSMYLCASRAGGPTDTQYFGPGTRLTVL.

The chain carries TRBV19 and TRBJ2-1; 7 positions match TRBD2. From germline, CDR1 is LNHDA and CDR2 SQIVND (reference sequence). Trimming removed 5 bases from V and 0 bases from J; junction bases left unmatched: 4. This CDR3 has 15 amino acids. DNA for the CDR3: TGTGCCAGTAGTCGGGACTATCTCTCCTACAATGAGCAGTTCTTC. Translation gives CASSRDYLSYNEQFF.

The V and J genes are TRBV5-5 and TRBJ2-7, with 7 bases matching TRBD2. This CDR3 has 17 amino acids. Losses at the gene ends were 0 bases for V and 0 bases for J; bases not matched to a gene: 9. Germline V gene sequence: CDR1 SGHKS, CDR2 YYEKEE (reference sequence). CDR3 in amino acids: CASSLGGSGGSSYEQYF. The CDR3 nucleotides read TGTGCCAGCAGCTTGGGAGGCTCGGGCGGGAGCTCCTACGAGCAGTACTTC.

The chain employs TRBV5-1 and TRBJ1-2; 9 nucleotides match TRBD1. The CDR3 totals 13 residues. V was pared by 4 bases and J by 6 bases, with 4 bases of the junction left unmatched. Germline CDR1 reads SGHRS; CDR2 reads YFSETQ. Here the CDR3 reads CASSQQGADGYTF. The DNA for the CDR3 is TGCGCCAGCAGCCAACAGGGGGCGGATGGCTACACCTTC.

The CDR3 DNA reads as TGTGCCAGCAGTGGCCCCGGGGTGTCCCAGTACTTC. Protein product: CASSGPGVSQYF. The chain links TRBV6-1 to TRBJ2-5; TRBD2 might be the D (5 bases). The ends were cut back, 4 bases at V and 9 bases at J, with 12 bases in the middle. Germline V gene sequence: CDR1 MNHNS, CDR2 SASEGT. The CDR3 runs to 12 residues.